The 3 T cell receptor beta chains below come from one sample, sequenced in a study of shared clonotypes between healthy human individuals. Repertoires were generated with immunoSEQ multiplex PCR, while TCRdb's copy carries only in-frame clones and drops some. The data show about 2.1 million clones, with around 93% seen just once and over 1.5% held by the top ten. Naive CD8 cells were CD45RO-negative, positively selected for CCR7, excluding terminally differentiated effector memory CD45RA+ cells. Sequenced sample: naive CD8+ T cells from PBMCs. All receptors derive from a man aged 18 to 29 in good health. Some clones in this sample may be carry-over from other donors' samples.

This chain uses TRBV27 with TRBJ2-7; a weak D match, TRBD1 (5 bases). Between the trimmed V and J ends, which lost 6 bases and 2 bases, there was a span of 14 bases. This CDR3 has 14 amino acids. Germline V CDR1 and CDR2: MNHEY, SMNVEV (reference sequence). CDR3 region: CASRTVLGTYEQYF. The CDR3 coding sequence is TGTGCCAGCAGGACAGTTTTGGGGACCTACGAGCAGTACTTC.

With respect to this clone: Other DNA sequences in this specimen translate into the identical CDR3. This chain connects TRBV7-9 to TRBJ2-3, with D perhaps TRBD1 (5 bases). Germline V lookup: CDR1 SEHNR, CDR2 FQNEAQ (reference sequence). The V and J ends lost 1 base and 4 bases respectively, with 6 bases between them. CDR3 length equals 13 residues. CDR3 sequence: CASSLVGPDTQYF. The CDR3 bases are TGTGCCAGCAGCTTAGTGGGGCCAGATACGCAGTATTTT.

This clone was found once. V is TRBV9 and J is TRBJ1-1, with D tentatively TRBD1 (6 bases). The germline V and J ends were trimmed by 1 base and 1 base, with 17 bases remaining between them. CDR3 length equals 17 residues. Per germline, CDR1 SGDLS and CDR2 YYNGEE. This CDR3 reads CASSVSPKQGQNTEAFF. DNA of the CDR3: TGTGCCAGCAGCGTATCGCCCAAACAGGGACAGAACACTGAAGCTTTCTTT.